What follows describes a single T cell receptor beta chain. The data are from a study of T cell changes during pregnancy in multiple sclerosis. V shed 1 base and J 7 bases; nucleotides not matched to a gene: 13. Germline V gives CDR1 SGHRS, CDR2 YFSETQ. The CDR3 sequence is 17 residues long. Sequencing used immunoSEQ multiplex PCR; TCRdb keeps in-frame clones, though not all of them. Of roughly 80,000 clones listed, under 95% are singletons. V and J are TRBV5-1 and TRBJ2-2, with 7 bases matching TRBD1. The sequence was collected from a female donor with multiple sclerosis, enrolled in a pregnancy study. The material sequenced was peripheral blood, taken before pregnancy. DNA of the CDR3: TGCGCCAGCAGCTTGTCGGTACAGACAGGGTCGGGCGGGGAGCTGTTTTTT. Protein sequence: CASSLSVQTGSGGELFF.